The clone carrying this T cell receptor (beta chain) was counted at least ten times. Antigen specificity is unknown. The CDR3 goes on 3 residues after the read ends, and that part is filled in from the germline J gene. Other DNA sequences in this specimen translate into the identical CDR3. The V gene end was trimmed by 0 bases and the J gene end by 2 bases; junction bases not matched to a gene: 2. CDR1 SGHRS and CDR2 YFSETQ come from the germline V gene. The CDR3 spans 15 residues. The record originates from a study of T cell clonality in common variable immunodeficiency. Study-wide results and limits: CVID subjects showed higher TCRbeta clonality than healthy controls. The cause of increased CVID clonality remains unclear without subpopulation sequencing.

CVID and control samples used equivalent genomic DNA input. Sequencing used immunoSEQ multiplex PCR; TCRdb keeps in-frame clones, though not all of them. Recorded here are 45,000 to 55,000 clones, none singletons. The genes are TRBV5-1 and TRBJ1-5; 7 positions match TRBD1. Sequencing was carried out using peripheral blood mononuclear cells. This TCR came from a person aged 18 to 69 in good health. CDR3 bases read: TGCGCCAGCAGCTTGGGACAGGGACGCAATCAGCCC. Translated: CASSLGQGRNQP. The whole CDR3 sequence is CASSLGQGRNQPQHF. Together with reference TRBV5-1 and TRBJ1-5, the CDR3 gives the full variable domain: KAGVTQTPRYLIKTRGQQVTLSCSPISGHRSVSWYQQTPGQGLQFLFEYFSETQRNKGNFPGRFSGRQFSNSRSEMNVSTLELGDSALYLCASSLGQGRNQPQHFGDGTRLSIL.